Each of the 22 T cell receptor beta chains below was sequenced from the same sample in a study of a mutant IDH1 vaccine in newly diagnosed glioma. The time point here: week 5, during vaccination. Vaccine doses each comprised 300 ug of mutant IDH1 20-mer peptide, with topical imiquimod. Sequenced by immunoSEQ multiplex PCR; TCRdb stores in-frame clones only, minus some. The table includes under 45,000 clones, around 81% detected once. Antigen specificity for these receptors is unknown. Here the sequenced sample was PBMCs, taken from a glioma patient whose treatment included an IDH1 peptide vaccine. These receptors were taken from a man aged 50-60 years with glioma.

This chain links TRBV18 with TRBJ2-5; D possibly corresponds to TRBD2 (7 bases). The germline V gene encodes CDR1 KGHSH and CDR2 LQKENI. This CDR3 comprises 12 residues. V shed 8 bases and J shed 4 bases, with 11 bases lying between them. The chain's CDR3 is CASHREGETQYF. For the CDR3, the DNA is TGTGCCAGCCACAGGGAGGGAGAGACCCAGTACTTC. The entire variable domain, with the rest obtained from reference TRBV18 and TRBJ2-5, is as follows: NAGVMQNPRHLVRRRGQEARLRCSPMKGHSHVYWYRQLPEEGLKFMVYLQKENIIDESGMPKERFSAEFPKEGPSILRIQQVVRGDSAAYFCASHREGETQYFGPGTRLLVL.

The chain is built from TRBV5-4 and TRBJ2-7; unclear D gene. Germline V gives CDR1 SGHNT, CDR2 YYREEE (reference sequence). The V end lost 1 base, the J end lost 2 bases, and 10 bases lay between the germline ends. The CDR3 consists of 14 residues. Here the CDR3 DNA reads TGTGCCAGCAGCTTGAGTTTTTCGACCTACGAGCAGTACTTC. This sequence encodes CASSLSFSTYEQYF. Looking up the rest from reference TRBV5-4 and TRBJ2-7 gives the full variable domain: ETGVTQSPTHLIKTRGQQVTLRCSSQSGHNTVSWYQQALGQGPQFIFQYYREEENGRGNFPPRFSGLQFPNYSSELNVNALELDDSALYLCASSLSFSTYEQYFGPGTRLTVT.

The chain's CDR3 is CSVGQTNTGELFF. CDR3 nucleotides: TGCAGCGTAGGACAGACGAACACCGGGGAGCTGTTTTTT. The chain recombines TRBV29-1 with TRBJ2-2, with a tentative D call TRBD1 (6 bases). V gave up 6 bases and J gave up 0 bases, with 8 bases separating them. Germline assignment: CDR1 SQVTM and CDR2 ANQGSEA. This CDR3 is built from 13 residues.

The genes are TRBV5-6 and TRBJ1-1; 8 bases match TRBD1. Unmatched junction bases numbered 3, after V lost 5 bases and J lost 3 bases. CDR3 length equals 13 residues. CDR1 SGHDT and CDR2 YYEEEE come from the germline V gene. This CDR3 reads CASSKDRDTEAFF. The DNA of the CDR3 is TGTGCCAGCAGTAAGGACAGGGACACTGAAGCTTTCTTT.

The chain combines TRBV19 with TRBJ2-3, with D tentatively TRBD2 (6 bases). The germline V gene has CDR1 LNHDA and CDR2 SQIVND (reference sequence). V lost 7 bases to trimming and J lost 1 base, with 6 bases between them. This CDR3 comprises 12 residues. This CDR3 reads CASTGGTDTQYF. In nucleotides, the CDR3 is TGTGCCAGTACGGGGGGCACAGATACGCAGTATTTT.

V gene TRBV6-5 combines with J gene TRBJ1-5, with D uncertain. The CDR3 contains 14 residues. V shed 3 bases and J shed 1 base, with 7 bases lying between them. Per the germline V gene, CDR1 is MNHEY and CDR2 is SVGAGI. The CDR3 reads CASSYRGSNQPQHF. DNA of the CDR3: TGTGCCAGCAGTTATCGAGGCAGCAATCAGCCCCAGCATTTT.

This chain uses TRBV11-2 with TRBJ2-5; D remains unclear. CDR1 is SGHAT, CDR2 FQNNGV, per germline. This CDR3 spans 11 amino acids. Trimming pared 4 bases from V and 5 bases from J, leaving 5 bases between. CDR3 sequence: CASSSMETQYF. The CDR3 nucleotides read TGTGCCAGCAGCTCAATGGAGACCCAGTACTTC.

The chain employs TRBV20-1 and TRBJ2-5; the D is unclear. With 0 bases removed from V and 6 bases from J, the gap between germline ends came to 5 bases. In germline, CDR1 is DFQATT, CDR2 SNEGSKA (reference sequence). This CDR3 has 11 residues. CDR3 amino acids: CSARDPKTQYF. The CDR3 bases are TGCAGTGCTAGAGATCCGAAGACCCAGTACTTC.

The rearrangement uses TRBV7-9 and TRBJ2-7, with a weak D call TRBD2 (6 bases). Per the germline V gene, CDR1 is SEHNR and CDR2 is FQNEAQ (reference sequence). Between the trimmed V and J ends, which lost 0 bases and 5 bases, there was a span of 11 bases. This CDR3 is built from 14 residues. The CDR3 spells CASSLAGGGNEQYF. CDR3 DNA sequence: TGTGCCAGCAGCTTAGCGGGGGGTGGGAACGAGCAGTACTTC.

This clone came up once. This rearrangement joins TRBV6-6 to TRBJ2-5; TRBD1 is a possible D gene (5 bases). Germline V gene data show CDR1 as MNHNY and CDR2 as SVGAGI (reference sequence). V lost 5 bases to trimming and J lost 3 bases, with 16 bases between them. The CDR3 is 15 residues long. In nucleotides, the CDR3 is TGTGCCAGCAGTCCCCGAACGGACACAAAAGAGACCCAGTACTTC. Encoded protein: CASSPRTDTKETQYF.

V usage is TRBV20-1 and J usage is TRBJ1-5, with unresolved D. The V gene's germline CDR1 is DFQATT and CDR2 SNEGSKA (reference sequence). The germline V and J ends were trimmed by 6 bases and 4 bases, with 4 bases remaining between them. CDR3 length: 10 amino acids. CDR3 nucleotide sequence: TGCAGTGCAGGAAATCAGCCCCAGCATTTT. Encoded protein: CSAGNQPQHF.

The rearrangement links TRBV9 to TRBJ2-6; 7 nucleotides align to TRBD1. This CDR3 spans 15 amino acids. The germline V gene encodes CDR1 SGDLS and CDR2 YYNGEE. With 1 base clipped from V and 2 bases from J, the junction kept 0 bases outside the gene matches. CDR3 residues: CASSVQGAGANVLTF. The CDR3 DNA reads TGTGCCAGCAGCGTACAGGGGGCTGGGGCCAACGTCCTGACTTTC.

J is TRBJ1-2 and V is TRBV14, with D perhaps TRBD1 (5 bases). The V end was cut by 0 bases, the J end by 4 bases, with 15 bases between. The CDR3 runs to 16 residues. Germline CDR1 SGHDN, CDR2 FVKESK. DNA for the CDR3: TGTGCCAGCAGCCAAGAAGGCAGGGCAAGGGGCTATGGCTACACCTTC. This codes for CASSQEGRARGYGYTF. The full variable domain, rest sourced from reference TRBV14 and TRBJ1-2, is EAGVTQFPSHSVIEKGQTVTLRCDPISGHDNLYWYRRVMGKEIKFLLHFVKESKQDESGMPNNRFLAERTGGTYSTLKVQPAELEDSGVYFCASSQEGRARGYGYTFGSGTRLTVV.

CDR3 sequence reads: CAISPQLRDGYTF. CDR3 in DNA: TGTGCCATCAGCCCTCAGTTGAGGGACGGCTACACCTTC. V gene TRBV10-3 combines with J gene TRBJ1-2, with D tentatively TRBD1 (5 bases). Germline lookup yields CDR1 ENHRY and CDR2 SYGVKD. Trimming took off 6 bases at V and 8 bases at J, with 16 bases between the two ends. The CDR3 covers 13 residues.

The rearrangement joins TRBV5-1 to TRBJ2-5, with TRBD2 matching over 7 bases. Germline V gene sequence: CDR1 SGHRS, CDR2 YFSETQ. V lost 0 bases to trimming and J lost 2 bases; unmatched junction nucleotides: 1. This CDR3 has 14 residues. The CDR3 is CASSLVGGQETQYF. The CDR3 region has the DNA TGCGCCAGCAGCTTGGTCGGGGGGCAAGAGACCCAGTACTTC.

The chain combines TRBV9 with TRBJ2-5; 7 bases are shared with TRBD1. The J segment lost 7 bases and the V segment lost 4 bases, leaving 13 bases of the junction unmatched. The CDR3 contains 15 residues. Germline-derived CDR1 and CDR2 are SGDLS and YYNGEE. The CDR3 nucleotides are TGTGCCAGCAGCCCCGGGACAGCCACCTCAGGGACCCAGTACTTC. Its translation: CASSPGTATSGTQYF.

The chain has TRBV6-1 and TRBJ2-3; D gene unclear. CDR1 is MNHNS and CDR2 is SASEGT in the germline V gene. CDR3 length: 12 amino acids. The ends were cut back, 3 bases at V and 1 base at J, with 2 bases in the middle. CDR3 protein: CASSDGTDTQYF. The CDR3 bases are TGTGCCAGCAGTGACGGCACAGATACGCAGTATTTT.

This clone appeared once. Here the CDR3 DNA reads TGTGCCAGCAGTTTAGGTACCGAGCAGTACTTC. Protein product: CASSLGTEQYF. This chain connects TRBV27 to TRBJ2-7; no definite D call. Germline CDR1 MNHEY, CDR2 SMNVEV (reference sequence). CDR3 length: 11 residues. With 2 bases removed from V and 6 bases from J, the gap between germline ends came to 5 bases.

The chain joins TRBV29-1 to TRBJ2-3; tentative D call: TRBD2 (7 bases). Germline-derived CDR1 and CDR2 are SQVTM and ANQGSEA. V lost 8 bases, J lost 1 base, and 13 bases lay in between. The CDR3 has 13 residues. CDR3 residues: CSTEGGGTDTQYF. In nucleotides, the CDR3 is TGCAGCACCGAGGGGGGGGGCACAGATACGCAGTATTTT.

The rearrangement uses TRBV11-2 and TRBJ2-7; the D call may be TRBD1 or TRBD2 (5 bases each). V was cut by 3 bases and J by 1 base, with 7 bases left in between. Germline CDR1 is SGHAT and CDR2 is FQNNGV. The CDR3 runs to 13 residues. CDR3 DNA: TGTGCCAGCAGCTTGGGGGTTTCCTACGAGCAGTACTTC. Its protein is CASSLGVSYEQYF.

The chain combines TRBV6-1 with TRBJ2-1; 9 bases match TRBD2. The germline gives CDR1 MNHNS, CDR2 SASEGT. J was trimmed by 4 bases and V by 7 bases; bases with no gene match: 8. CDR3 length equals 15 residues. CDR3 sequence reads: CASKVLRGGYNEQFF. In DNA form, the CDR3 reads TGTGCCAGCAAGGTCCTGCGGGGGGGATACAATGAGCAGTTCTTC.

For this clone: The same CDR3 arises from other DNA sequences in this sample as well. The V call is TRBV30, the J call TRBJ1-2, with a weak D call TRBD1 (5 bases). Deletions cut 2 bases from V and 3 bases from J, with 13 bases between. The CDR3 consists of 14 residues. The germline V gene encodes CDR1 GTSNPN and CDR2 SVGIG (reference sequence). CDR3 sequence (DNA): TGTGCCTGGAGTTCAGGGTCGGGCCACTATGGCTACACCTTC. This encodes CAWSSGSGHYGYTF.